This is a list of T cell receptor beta chains from one sample in a study of T cell responses to AZD1222 COVID-19 vaccine. Using immunoSEQ multiplex PCR, the repertoire was profiled, and TCRdb retains in-frame clones only, with some absent. The table shows 55,000 to 70,000 clones, with about four fifths occurring only once. This material consisted of peripheral blood, taken on day 0 of AZD1222 vaccination. These receptors were obtained from an adult in good health. The CDR3 runs from the conserved cysteine through the conserved F or W. D genes are given only for firm matches. Clone size appears in some rows only: once, few, many, or a class for an expanded clone.

CTSSQSQGETQYF,TGCACCAGCAGCCAAAGTCAGGGGGAGACCCAGTACTTC,-,TRBJ2-5,TRBV1,-
CASSEARDFNNEQFF,TGTGCCAGCAGTGAAGCGCGGGACTTCAACAATGAGCAGTTCTTC,once,TRBJ2-1,TRBV2,-
CASSLVAGTYNEQFF,TGTGCCAGCAGCTTAGTAGCGGGGACATACAATGAGCAGTTCTTC,-,TRBJ2-1,TRBV7-6,TRBD2
CATSLLGLRNSPLHF,TGTGCCACCTCACTCCTAGGGCTCCGGAATTCACCCCTCCACTTT,-,TRBJ1-6,TRBV6-5,-
CSVGKAQETQYF,TGCAGCGTTGGTAAAGCCCAAGAGACCCAGTACTTC,-,TRBJ2-5,TRBV29-1,-
CASSYGTGRNYGYTF,TGTGCCAGCAGTTACGGGACAGGTCGGAACTATGGCTACACCTTC,-,TRBJ1-2,TRBV6-5,TRBD1
CASSKEKTSGSYNEQFF,TGTGCCAGCAGCAAAGAAAAGACTAGCGGATCCTACAATGAGCAGTTCTTC,-,TRBJ2-1,TRBV21-1,-
CASSTPRGSYEQYF,TGTGCCAGTAGTACCCCCCGGGGCTCCTACGAGCAGTACTTC,-,TRBJ2-7,TRBV19,-
CASSTRGLGNQPQHF,TGTGCCAGCAGTACCCGCGGTTTGGGCAATCAGCCCCAGCATTTT,-,TRBJ1-5,TRBV6-5,-
CASSPTVGWDSPLHF,TGCGCCAGCAGCCCGACAGTGGGATGGGATTCACCCCTCCACTTT,once,TRBJ1-6,TRBV5-1,-
CASSQFITGTRGFGANVLTF,TGCGCCAGCAGCCAGTTTATTACCGGGACCAGGGGCTTCGGGGCCAACGTCCTGACTTTC,once,TRBJ2-6,TRBV4-1,-
CASSLVSGGEQYF,TGTGCCAGCAGCTTAGTATCCGGGGGCGAGCAGTACTTC,-,TRBJ2-7,TRBV7-9,-
CASTAYVTSTDTQYF,TGTGCCAGCACCGCATACGTCACTAGCACAGATACGCAGTATTTT,once,TRBJ2-3,TRBV5-6,-
CASSLFAGESTQYF,TGTGCCAGCAGTTTATTTGCAGGGGAGTCAACGCAGTATTTT,-,TRBJ2-3,TRBV27,-
CASSPPLGGQVYGYTF,TGCGCCAGCAGCCCCCCACTGGGGGGACAGGTGTATGGCTACACCTTC,-,TRBJ1-2,TRBV4-1,TRBD1
CACSLVSGPRPYEQYF,TGTGCCTGCAGCTTAGTGTCGGGGCCCCGACCTTACGAGCAGTACTTC,-,TRBJ2-7,TRBV7-9,-
CASSLPQGGKLFF,TGTGCCAGCAGTTTACCCCAGGGTGGAAAACTGTTTTTT,-,TRBJ1-4,TRBV27,-
CSVAQETQYF,TGCAGCGTAGCTCAAGAGACCCAGTACTTC,-,TRBJ2-5,TRBV29-1,-
CAWSVQGGDEKLFF,TGTGCCTGGAGTGTACAGGGAGGGGACGAAAAACTGTTTTTT,once,TRBJ1-4,TRBV30,-
CASSPNSGGFSEQYF,TGTGCCAGCAGCCCTAACAGCGGGGGATTCAGCGAGCAGTACTTC,few,TRBJ2-7,TRBV7-9,TRBD2
CATALELAGGDADTQYF,TGTGCCACCGCCTTGGAGCTAGCGGGGGGTGACGCAGATACGCAGTATTTT,-,TRBJ2-3,TRBV27,TRBD2
CAISESTRRYEQYF,TGTGCCATCAGTGAGTCGACCAGAAGGTACGAGCAGTACTTC,few,TRBJ2-7,TRBV10-3,-
CASSPSWGDRSQPQHF,TGTGCCAGCAGCCCGAGTTGGGGCGACCGCAGTCAGCCCCAGCATTTT,once,TRBJ1-5,TRBV7-8,-
CASSYQSGGAYNEQFF,TGTGCCAGCAGCTATCAAAGCGGGGGGGCCTACAATGAGCAGTTCTTC,-,TRBJ2-1,TRBV7-2,TRBD2
CASSLPGLARETQYF,TGTGCCAGCAGCTTACCGGGACTAGCGAGAGAGACCCAGTACTTC,-,TRBJ2-5,TRBV7-2,TRBD2
CASSYRVQGPIRRAVWTQYF,TGTGCCAGCAGTTACAGGGTACAGGGACCTATTCGGAGAGCGGTTTGGACGCAGTATTTT,-,TRBJ2-3,TRBV6-2/TRBV6-3,-
CASSDPQGSYNSPLHF,TGTGCCAGCAGCGATCCGCAGGGTTCCTATAATTCACCCCTCCACTTT,-,TRBJ1-6,TRBV5-6,-
CASSLATGTSGNTIYF,TGTGCCAGCAGCTTAGCCACAGGGACCTCTGGAAACACCATATATTTT,few,TRBJ1-3,TRBV7-2,-
CASSLLAVNYGYTF,TGTGCCAGCAGCTTATTGGCAGTTAACTATGGCTACACCTTC,-,TRBJ1-2,TRBV7-2,-
CASSLSIGQPQHF,TGTGCCAGCAGTTTATCGATTGGTCAGCCCCAGCATTTT,-,TRBJ1-5,TRBV27,-
CASSLDRGRTDTQYF,TGTGCCAGCAGCTTGGACAGGGGGCGCACAGATACGCAGTATTTT,-,TRBJ2-3,TRBV11-2,TRBD1
CASSRDTEQFF,TGTGCCAGCAGCCGGGACACTGAGCAGTTCTTC,-,TRBJ2-1,TRBV6-2/TRBV6-3,-
CASSARVKNYGYTF,TGTGCCAGCTCGGCCCGGGTCAAAAACTATGGCTACACCTTC,-,TRBJ1-2,TRBV18,-
CASSQQVVDYGYTF,TGTGCCAGCAGCCAACAGGTTGTTGATTATGGCTACACCTTC,-,TRBJ1-2,TRBV7-2,-
CASSLAGASEQYF,TGTGCCAGCAGTTTAGCGGGGGCTTCCGAGCAGTACTTC,few,TRBJ2-7,TRBV12-3/TRBV12-4,-
CASRLGPLAFF,TGTGCCAGCAGGTTGGGACCTCTGGCTTTCTTT,-,TRBJ1-1,TRBV2,-
CASSQGDGFQAFF,TGTGCCAGCAGCCAAGGGGACGGGTTCCAAGCTTTCTTT,-,TRBJ1-1,TRBV3-1/TRBV3-2,-
CASRGVNTEAFF,TGCGCCAGCAGGGGAGTGAACACTGAAGCTTTCTTT,once,TRBJ1-1,TRBV4-3,-
CASTYDLLEQYF,TGTGCCAGCACCTACGACCTCCTCGAGCAGTACTTC,-,TRBJ2-7,TRBV2,-
CASSYSGTFSYEQYF,TGTGCCAGCAGTTACTCAGGGACATTTTCCTACGAGCAGTACTTC,-,TRBJ2-7,TRBV6-5,-
CASSLGTRNTGELFF,TGCGCCAGCAGCTTGGGGACTAGGAACACCGGGGAGCTGTTTTTT,once,TRBJ2-2,TRBV5-1,TRBD2
CALGGDTYNEQFF,TGTGCCCTCGGGGGGGACACATACAATGAGCAGTTCTTC,-,TRBJ2-1,TRBV12-3/TRBV12-4,TRBD2
CASSENTVPYNEQFF,TGTGCCAGCAGCGAAAACACAGTACCCTACAATGAGCAGTTCTTC,-,TRBJ2-1,TRBV9,-
CASSKDRGHYGYTF,TGTGCCAGCAGCAAGGACAGGGGACACTATGGCTACACCTTC,few,TRBJ1-2,TRBV5-6,TRBD1